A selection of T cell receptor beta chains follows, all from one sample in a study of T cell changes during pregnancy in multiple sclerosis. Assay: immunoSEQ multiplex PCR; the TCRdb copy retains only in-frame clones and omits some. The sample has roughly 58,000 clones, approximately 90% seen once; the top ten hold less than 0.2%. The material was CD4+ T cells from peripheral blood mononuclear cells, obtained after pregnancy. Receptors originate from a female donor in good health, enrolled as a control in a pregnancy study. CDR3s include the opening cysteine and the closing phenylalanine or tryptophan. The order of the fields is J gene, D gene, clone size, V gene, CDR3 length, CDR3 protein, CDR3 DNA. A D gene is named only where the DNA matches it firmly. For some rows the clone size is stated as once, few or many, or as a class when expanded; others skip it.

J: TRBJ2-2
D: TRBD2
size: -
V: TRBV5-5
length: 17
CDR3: CASSLGEGTQRTGELFF
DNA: TGTGCCAGCAGCTTGGGGGAGGGGACTCAACGCACCGGGGAGCTGTTTTTT

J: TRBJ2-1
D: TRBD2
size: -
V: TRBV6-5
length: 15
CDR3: CASSSLAGGYNEQFF
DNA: TGTGCCAGCAGTTCACTAGCGGGGGGTTACAATGAGCAGTTCTTC

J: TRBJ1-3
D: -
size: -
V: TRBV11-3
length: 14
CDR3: CASSLESSGNTIYF
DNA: TGTGCCAGCAGCTTAGAATCTTCTGGAAACACCATATATTTT

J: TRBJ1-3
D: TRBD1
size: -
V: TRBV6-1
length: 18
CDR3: CASSATTPGQGPGNTIYF
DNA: TGTGCCAGCAGTGCCACGACTCCGGGACAGGGGCCTGGAAACACCATATATTTT

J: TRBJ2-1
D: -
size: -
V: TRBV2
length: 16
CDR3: CASSEGTGSSYNEQFF
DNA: TGTGCCAGCAGTGAGGGTACAGGGAGCTCCTACAATGAGCAGTTCTTC

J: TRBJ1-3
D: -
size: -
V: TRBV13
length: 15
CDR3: CASSRLTDSGNTIYF
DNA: TGTGCCAGCAGCCGCCTTACTGACTCTGGAAACACCATATATTTT

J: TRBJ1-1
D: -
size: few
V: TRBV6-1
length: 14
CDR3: CASSESGKNTEAFF
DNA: TGTGCCAGCAGTGAATCAGGGAAGAACACTGAAGCTTTCTTT

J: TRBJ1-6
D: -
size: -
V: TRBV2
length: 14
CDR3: CASNQQGRNSPLHF
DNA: TGTGCCAGCAACCAACAGGGACGGAATTCACCCCTCCACTTT

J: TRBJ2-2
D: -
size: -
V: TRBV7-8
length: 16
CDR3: CASSLQGGANTGELFF
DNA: TGTGCCAGCAGCTTACAAGGCGGGGCGAACACCGGGGAGCTGTTTTTT

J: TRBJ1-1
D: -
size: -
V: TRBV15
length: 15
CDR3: CATSRDVLMNTEAFF
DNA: TGTGCCACCAGCAGAGATGTACTCATGAACACTGAAGCTTTCTTT

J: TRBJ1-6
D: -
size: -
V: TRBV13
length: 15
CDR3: CASSPSRTVNSPLHF
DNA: TGTGCCAGCAGCCCAAGCCGGACAGTCAATTCACCCCTCCACTTT

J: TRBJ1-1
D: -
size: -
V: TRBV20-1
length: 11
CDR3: CSARDRDEAFF
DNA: TGCAGTGCTAGAGATCGGGATGAAGCTTTCTTT

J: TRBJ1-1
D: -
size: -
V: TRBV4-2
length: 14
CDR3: CASSQDWQGFEAFF
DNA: TGTGCCAGCAGCCAAGATTGGCAGGGGTTTGAAGCTTTCTTT

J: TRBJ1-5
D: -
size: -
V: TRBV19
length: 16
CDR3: CASSIGHGQSNQPQHF
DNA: TGTGCCAGTAGTATAGGTCACGGACAGAGCAATCAGCCCCAGCATTTT

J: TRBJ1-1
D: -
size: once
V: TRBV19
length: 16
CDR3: CASSIATPTGHTEAFF
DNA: TGTGCCAGTAGTATAGCAACCCCCACAGGGCATACTGAAGCTTTCTTT

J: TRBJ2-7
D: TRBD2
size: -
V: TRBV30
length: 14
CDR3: CAWSNGGKGYEQYF
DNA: TGTGCCTGGAGTAACGGGGGGAAGGGCTACGAGCAGTACTTC

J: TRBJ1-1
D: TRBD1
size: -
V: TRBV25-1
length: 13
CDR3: CASKGQGHTEAFF
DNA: TGTGCCAGCAAGGGACAGGGACACACTGAAGCTTTCTTT

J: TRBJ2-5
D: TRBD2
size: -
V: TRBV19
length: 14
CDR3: CASTASAGGLTQYF
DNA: TGTGCCAGTACCGCCTCAGCGGGGGGCCTGACCCAGTACTTC

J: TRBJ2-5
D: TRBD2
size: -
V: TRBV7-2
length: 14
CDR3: CASSRGSGGETQYF
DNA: TGTGCCAGCAGCAGAGGTAGCGGGGGCGAGACCCAGTACTTC

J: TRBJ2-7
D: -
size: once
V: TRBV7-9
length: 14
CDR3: CASSLDKRLAKQYF
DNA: TGTGCCAGCAGCTTAGATAAGAGGTTAGCGAAGCAGTACTTC

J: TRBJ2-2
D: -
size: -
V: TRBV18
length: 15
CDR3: CASSPGQTNTGELFF
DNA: TGTGCCAGCTCACCAGGACAAACGAACACCGGGGAGCTGTTTTTT

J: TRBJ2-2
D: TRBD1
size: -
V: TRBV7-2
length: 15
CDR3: CASSFNRGNTGELFF
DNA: TGTGCCAGCAGCTTTAACAGGGGAAACACCGGGGAGCTGTTTTTT

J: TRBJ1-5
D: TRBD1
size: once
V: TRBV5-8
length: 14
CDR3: CASTRRTGAQPQHF
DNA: TGTGCCAGCACCCGCCGGACAGGGGCTCAGCCCCAGCATTTT